The clone carrying this TCR beta chain was detected once. This CDR3 contains 15 residues. Deletions cut 0 bases from V and 2 bases from J, with 14 bases between. Germline-derived CDR1 and CDR2 are GTSNPN and SVGIG (reference sequence). Under the authors' procedure: Amplification with reference gene primers provided the estimates of nucleated cell counts. The assay was immunoSEQ multiplex PCR, and TCRdb's table has in-frame clones only and misses some. V and J calls and clone size are those listed in that table; D and trimming were worked out from the DNA. This repertoire shows some 380,000 clones, roughly 88% found once; its top ten account for roughly 2%. This sample stems from a study of blood T cell repertoires in COVID-19. Study information: Some COVID-19 samples were acute and others convalescent; all came from the United States, Italy and Spain.

This receptor was taken from a woman aged 40 to 55 with acute COVID-19. The chain is built from TRBV30 and TRBJ2-7; TRBD2 is a possible D gene (6 bases). The specimen was PBMCs or T cells enriched from blood (not recorded which). As DNA, the CDR3 is TGTGCCTGGAGTGTGGGGGGTACTGGGACCTACGAGCAGTACTTC. It translates to CAWSVGGTGTYEQYF.